This TCR beta chain was captured by sequencing in a study of Ad26.COV2.S vaccination and SARS-CoV-2 variants. About the study: Once, or twice with 56 days between doses, Ad26.COV2.S was given intramuscularly.

The method was immunoSEQ multiplex PCR; TCRdb's version includes in-frame clones alone and lacks a portion of them. The sample lists about 680,000 clones; approximately 88% were seen once. Details on this clone: The antigen remains unidentified.

General study results and limits: Spike-specific TCR breadth in vaccine recipients exceeded that seen in placebo recipients. Using TCR breadth and depth analyses may have led to underestimated total T cell responses.

The treatment here: approximately 18 received Ad26.COV2.S at low or high dose, single or two shots; roughly five received placebo; per-sample allocation not given. Vaccine and placebo recipients were sampled on day 63 after the first injection. The CDR3 runs to 9 residues. The chain uses TRBV21-1 and TRBJ1-2. TRBV21-1 is labeled a pseudogene. This TCR was recovered from a person aged 18 to 59 who received the Ad26.COV2.S COVID-19 vaccine or a placebo. The sample here was peripheral blood, taken in a trial of Ad26.COV2.S vaccine versus placebo. This CDR3 is CASGGTYRF. Written as DNA, the CDR3 is TGTGCCAGCGGAGGGACATACCGCTTC.